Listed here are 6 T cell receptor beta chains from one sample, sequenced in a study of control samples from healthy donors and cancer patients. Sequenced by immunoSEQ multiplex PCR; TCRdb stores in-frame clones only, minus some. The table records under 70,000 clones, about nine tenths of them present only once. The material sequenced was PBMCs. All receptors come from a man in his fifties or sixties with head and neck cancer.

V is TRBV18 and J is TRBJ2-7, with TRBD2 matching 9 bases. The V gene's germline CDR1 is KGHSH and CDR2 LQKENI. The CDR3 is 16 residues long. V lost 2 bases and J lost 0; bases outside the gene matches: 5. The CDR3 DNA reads TGTGCCAGCTCACCAGAGAGCGGGAGGAACTCCTACGAGCAGTACTTC. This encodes CASSPESGRNSYEQYF. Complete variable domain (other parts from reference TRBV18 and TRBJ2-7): NAGVMQNPRHLVRRRGQEARLRCSPMKGHSHVYWYRQLPEEGLKFMVYLQKENIIDESGMPKERFSAEFPKEGPSILRIQQVVRGDSAAYFCASSPESGRNSYEQYFGPGTRLTVT.

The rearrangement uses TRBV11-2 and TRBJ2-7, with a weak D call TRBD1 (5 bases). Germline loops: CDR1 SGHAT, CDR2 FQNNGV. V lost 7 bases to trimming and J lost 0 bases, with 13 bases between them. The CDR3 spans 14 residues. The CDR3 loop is CASTFWGGSYEQYF. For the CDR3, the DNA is TGTGCCAGCACCTTCTGGGGCGGCTCCTACGAGCAGTACTTC.

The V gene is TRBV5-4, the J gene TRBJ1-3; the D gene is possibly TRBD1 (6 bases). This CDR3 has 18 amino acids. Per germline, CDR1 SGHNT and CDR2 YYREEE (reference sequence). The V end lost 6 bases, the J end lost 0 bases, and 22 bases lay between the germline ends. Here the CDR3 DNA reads TGTGCCAGCACCCCGGGAGTCGGGGGCGCCTTCTCTGGAAACACCATATATTTT. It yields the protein CASTPGVGGAFSGNTIYF.

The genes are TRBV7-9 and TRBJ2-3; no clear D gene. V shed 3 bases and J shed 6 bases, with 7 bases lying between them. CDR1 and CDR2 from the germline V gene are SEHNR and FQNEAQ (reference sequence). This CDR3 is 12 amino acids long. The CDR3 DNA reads TGTGCCAGCAGCTTTAAGGGCGATACGCAGTATTTT. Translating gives CASSFKGDTQYF.

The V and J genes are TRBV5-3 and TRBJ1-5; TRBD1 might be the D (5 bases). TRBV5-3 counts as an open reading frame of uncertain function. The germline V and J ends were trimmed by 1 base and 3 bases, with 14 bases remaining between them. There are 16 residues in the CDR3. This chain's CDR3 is CARSLLWGSDNQPQHF. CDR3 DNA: TGTGCCAGAAGCTTGCTTTGGGGGTCGGACAATCAGCCCCAGCATTTT.

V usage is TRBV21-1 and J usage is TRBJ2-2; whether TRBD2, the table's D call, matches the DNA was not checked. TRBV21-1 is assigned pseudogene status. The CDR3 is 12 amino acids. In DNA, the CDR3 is TGTGCCAGCAGCCGCCGGGCCGGGGAGCTGTTTTTT. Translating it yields CASSRRAGELFF.